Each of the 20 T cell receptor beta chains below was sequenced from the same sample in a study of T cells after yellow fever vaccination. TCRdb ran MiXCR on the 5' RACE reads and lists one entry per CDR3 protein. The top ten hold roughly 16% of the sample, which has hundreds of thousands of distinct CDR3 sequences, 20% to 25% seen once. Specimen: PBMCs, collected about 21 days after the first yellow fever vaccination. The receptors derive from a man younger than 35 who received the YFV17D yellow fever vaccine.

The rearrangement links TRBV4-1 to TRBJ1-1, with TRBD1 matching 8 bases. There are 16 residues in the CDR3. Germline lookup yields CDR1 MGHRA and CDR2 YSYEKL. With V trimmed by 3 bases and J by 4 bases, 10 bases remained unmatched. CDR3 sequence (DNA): TGCGCCAGCAGCCAGAATCCAGGGGGCAGGGGCACTGAAGCTTTCTTT. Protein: CASSQNPGGRGTEAFF.

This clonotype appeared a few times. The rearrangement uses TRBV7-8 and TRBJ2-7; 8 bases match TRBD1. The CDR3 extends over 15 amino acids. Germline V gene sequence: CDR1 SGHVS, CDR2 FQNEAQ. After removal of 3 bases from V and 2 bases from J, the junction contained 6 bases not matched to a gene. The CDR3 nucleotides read TGTGCCAGCAGCTTCGACAGGGGCTATGCCTACGAGCAGTACGTC. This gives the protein CASSFDRGYAYEQYV.

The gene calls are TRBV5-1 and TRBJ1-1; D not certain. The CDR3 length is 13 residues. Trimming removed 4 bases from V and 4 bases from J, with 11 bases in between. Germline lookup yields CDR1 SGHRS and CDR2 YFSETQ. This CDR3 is CASSPSKITEAFF. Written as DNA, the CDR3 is TGCGCCAGCAGCCCCTCCAAGATCACTGAAGCTTTCTTT.

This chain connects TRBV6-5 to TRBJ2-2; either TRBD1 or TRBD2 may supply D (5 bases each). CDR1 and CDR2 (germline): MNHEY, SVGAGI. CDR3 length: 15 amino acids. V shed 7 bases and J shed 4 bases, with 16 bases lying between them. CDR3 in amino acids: CASKYPRGATGELFF. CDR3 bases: TGTGCCAGCAAATACCCGAGGGGTGCCACCGGGGAGCTGTTTTTT.

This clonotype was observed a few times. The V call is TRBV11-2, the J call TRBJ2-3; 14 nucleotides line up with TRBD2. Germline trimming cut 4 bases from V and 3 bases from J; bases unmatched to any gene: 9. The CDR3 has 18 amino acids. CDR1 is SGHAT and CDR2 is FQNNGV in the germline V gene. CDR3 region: CASSYRLAGGPGTDTQYF. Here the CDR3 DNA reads TGTGCCAGCAGCTACCGACTAGCGGGGGGGCCGGGGACAGATACGCAGTATTTT.

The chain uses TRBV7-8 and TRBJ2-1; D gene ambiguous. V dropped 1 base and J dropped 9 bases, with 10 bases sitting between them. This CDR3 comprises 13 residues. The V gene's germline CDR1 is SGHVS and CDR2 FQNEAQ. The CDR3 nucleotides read TGTGCCAGCAGCTTAGAAGTTCCGGGTGAGCAGTTCTTC. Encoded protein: CASSLEVPGEQFF.

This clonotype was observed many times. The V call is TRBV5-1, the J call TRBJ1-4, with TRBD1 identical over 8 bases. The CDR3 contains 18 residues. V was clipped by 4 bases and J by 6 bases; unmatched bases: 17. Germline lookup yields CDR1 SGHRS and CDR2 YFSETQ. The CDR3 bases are TGCGCCAGCAGCGTTGTTCCTCCGGGACAGGAGCAACATGAAAAACTGTTTTTT. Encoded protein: CASSVVPPGQEQHEKLFF.

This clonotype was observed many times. This chain's CDR3 is CASSLALGESYGANVLTF. CDR3 nucleotide sequence: TGTGCCAGCAGCTTGGCCTTGGGTGAGTCATATGGGGCCAACGTCCTGACTTTC. The genes are TRBV5-6 and TRBJ2-6; D is ambiguous. Germline lookup yields CDR1 SGHDT and CDR2 YYEEEE. The CDR3 runs to 18 residues. Trimming took 0 bases from V and 3 from J, leaving 16 bases between them.

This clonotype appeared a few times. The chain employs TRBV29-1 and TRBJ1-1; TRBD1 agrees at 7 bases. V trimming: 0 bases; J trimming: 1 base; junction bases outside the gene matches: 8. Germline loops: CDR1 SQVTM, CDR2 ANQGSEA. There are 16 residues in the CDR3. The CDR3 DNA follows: TGCAGCGTTGAAGATCCAAAACAGGGGTCGAACACTGAAGCTTTCTTT. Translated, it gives CSVEDPKQGSNTEAFF.

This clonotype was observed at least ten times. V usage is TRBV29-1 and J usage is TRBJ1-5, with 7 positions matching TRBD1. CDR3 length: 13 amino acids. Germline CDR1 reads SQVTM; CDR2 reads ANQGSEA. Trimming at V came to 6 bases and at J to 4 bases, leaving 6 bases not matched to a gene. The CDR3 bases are TGCAGCGTCGCTGGGACAGCTAATCAGCCCCAGCATTTT. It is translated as CSVAGTANQPQHF.

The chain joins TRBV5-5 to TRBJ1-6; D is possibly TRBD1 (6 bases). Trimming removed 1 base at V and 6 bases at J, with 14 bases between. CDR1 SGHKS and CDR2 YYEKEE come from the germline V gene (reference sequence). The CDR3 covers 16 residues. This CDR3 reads CASSLLGGAGNSPLHF. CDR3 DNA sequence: TGTGCCAGCAGCTTGTTGGGGGGCGCGGGTAATTCACCCCTCCACTTT.

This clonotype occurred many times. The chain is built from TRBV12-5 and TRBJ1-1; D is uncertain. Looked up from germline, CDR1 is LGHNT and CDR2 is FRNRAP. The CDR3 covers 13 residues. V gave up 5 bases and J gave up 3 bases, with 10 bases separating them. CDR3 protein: CASGPRRYTEAFF. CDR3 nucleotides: TGTGCTAGTGGTCCCCGGAGGTACACTGAAGCTTTCTTT.

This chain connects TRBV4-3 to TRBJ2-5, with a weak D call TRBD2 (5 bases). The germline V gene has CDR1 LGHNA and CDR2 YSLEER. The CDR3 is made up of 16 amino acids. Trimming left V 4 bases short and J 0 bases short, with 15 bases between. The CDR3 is CASSPLAGGHQETQYF. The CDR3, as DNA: TGCGCCAGCAGCCCCCTCGCCGGCGGGCACCAAGAGACCCAGTACTTC.

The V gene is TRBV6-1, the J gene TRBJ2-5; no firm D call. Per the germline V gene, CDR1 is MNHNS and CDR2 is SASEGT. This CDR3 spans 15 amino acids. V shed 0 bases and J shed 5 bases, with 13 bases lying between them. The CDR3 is CASSEASDREETQYF. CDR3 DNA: TGTGCCAGCAGTGAAGCGTCTGACCGTGAGGAGACCCAGTACTTC.

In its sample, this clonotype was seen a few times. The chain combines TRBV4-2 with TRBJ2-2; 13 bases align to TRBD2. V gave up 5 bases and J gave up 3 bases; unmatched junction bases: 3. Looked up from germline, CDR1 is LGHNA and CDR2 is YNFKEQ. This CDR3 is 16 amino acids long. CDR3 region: CASSKLAGGHTGELFF. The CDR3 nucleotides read TGTGCCAGCAGCAAACTAGCGGGGGGGCACACCGGGGAGCTGTTTTTT.

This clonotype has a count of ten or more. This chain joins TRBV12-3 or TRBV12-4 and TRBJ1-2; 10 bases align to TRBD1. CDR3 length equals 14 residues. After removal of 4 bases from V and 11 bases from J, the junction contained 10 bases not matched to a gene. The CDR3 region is CASSSQLGQGEYTF. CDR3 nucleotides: TGTGCCAGCAGTTCACAGCTAGGACAGGGGGAATACACCTTC.

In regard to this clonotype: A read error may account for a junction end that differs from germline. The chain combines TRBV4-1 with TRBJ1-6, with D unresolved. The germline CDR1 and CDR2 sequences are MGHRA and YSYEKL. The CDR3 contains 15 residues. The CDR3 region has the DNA TGCACCAGCAGCCCCGTGGGCAGGCCAATGTCCCCGCTCCACTTT. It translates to CTSSPVGRPMSPLHF.

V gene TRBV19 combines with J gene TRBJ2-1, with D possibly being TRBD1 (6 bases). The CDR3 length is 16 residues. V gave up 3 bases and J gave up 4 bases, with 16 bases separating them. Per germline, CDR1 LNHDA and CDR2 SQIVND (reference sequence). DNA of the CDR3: TGTGCCAGTAGTATTACGGACAGTAGAATTTACAATGAGCAGTTCTTC. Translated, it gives CASSITDSRIYNEQFF.

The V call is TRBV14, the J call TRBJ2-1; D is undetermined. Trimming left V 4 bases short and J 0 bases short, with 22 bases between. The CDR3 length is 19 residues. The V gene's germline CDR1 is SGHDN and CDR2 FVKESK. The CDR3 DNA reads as TGTGCCAGCAGCCCCAGAGTGGGAAGTTTCGCTGGCTCCTACAATGAGCAGTTCTTC. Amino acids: CASSPRVGSFAGSYNEQFF.

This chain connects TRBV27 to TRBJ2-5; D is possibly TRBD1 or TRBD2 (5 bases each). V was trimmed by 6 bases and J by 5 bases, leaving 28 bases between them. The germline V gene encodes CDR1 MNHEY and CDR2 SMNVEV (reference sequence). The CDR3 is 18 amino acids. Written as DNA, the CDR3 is TGTGCCAGCAGCCTTTCCCGAATACGAGGGGCTCCAGGGGAGACCCAGTACTTC. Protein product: CASSLSRIRGAPGETQYF.